This T cell receptor beta chain emerged from a study of blood T cells in healthy people across ages. General observations from the study: Naive and antigen-experienced cells were not separated, limiting conclusive comparison.

Concerning this clonotype itself: Its matching antigen is unknown.

The germline CDR1 and CDR2 sequences are KGHSH and LQKENI. The CDR3 length is 13 residues. A second PCR of about 7 to 12 cycles used a sample-barcoded 5' primer and a J-beta primer mix. TCRdb itself ran the 5' RACE reads through MiXCR, one entry per CDR3 protein. The table includes about a million distinct CDR3 sequences, roughly 50% detected once. What was sequenced was blood. The chain recombines TRBV18 with TRBJ2-1; D call uncertain. The tail of the sequence fits TRBJ2-7 better, so the J call may be wrong. The source is a woman in her sixties in good health. The CDR3, as DNA: TGTGCCAGCTCCAGCCTCTCCTACAATGAGCAGTACTTC. Its protein product is CASSSLSYNEQYF.